Sequencing of this TCR beta chain was carried out in a study of blood T cell repertoires in COVID-19. Study information: Samples taken during acute and convalescent COVID-19 were collected in the United States, Italy and Spain. PBMCs, B-cell-depleted T cells, or T cells provided the cDNA or gDNA that made up the material.

In the authors' workflow: Counts of nucleated cells, estimated from reference gene primer amplification, were obtained. This table comes from immunoSEQ multiplex PCR, and its TCRdb copy is limited to in-frame clones, with some not included. The V and J calls and clone size are taken from that table; D and trimming were inferred from the DNA. The sample has approximately 67,000 clones; approximately 80% are singletons. Germline CDR1 LGHNA, CDR2 YSLEER. V was pared by 2 bases and J by 4 bases, with 12 bases between. CDR3 length: 15 residues. The sequence came from a man aged 55 to 70 with acute or convalescent COVID-19. The J gene is TRBJ2-1, the V gene TRBV4-3, with D perhaps matching TRBD1 (6 bases). The specimen was peripheral blood. The CDR3 is CASSQTRTAYNEQFF. The CDR3 DNA is TGCGCCAGCAGCCAAACCCGGACAGCTTACAATGAGCAGTTCTTC.